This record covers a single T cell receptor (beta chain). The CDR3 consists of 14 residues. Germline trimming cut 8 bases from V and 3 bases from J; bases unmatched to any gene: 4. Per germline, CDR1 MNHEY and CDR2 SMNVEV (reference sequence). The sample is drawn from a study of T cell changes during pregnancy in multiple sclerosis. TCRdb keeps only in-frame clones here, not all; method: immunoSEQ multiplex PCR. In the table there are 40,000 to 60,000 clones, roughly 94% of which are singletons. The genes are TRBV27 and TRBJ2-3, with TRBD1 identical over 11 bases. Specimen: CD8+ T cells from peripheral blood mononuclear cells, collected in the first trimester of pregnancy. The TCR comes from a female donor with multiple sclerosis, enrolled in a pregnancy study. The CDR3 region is CASGGTGGTDTQYF. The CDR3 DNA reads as TGTGCCAGCGGGGGGACAGGGGGGACAGATACGCAGTATTTT.